Below are 21 T cell receptor beta chains sequenced from a single sample in a study of blood T cell repertoires in COVID-19. TCRdb's table, derived via immunoSEQ multiplex PCR, lists solely in-frame clones and lacks some. This sample has 90,000 or so clones, with 89% found just once. Input material: peripheral blood. The receptors derive from a woman aged 70 to 79 with acute or convalescent COVID-19.

The chain joins TRBV10-3 to TRBJ1-5, with D maybe TRBD1 (6 bases). The CDR3 spans 15 residues. Looked up from germline, CDR1 is ENHRY and CDR2 is SYGVKD. V lost 4 bases to trimming and J lost 5 bases, with 15 bases between them. CDR3 residues: CAISGDRPKDQPQHF. The CDR3 bases are TGTGCCATCAGTGGTGACAGGCCGAAAGATCAGCCCCAGCATTTT.

A single count supports this clone. This chain joins TRBV5-8 and TRBJ2-3; 12 positions match TRBD2. The germline V gene has CDR1 SGHTS and CDR2 YDEGEE. V dropped 0 bases and J dropped 5; count of bases not matched to a gene: 1. CDR3 length: 15 amino acids. For the CDR3, the DNA is TGTGCCAGCAGCTTGGTGGGACTAGCGGGAGATACGCAGTATTTT. The encoded protein is CASSLVGLAGDTQYF. The full variable domain, in which reference TRBV5-8 and TRBJ2-3 provide the parts outside the CDR3, is EAGVTQSPTHLIKTRGQQATLRCSPISGHTSVYWYQQALGLGLQFLLWYDEGEERNRGNFPPRFSGRQFPNYSSELNVNALELEDSALYLCASSLVGLAGDTQYFGPGTRLTVL.

This chain joins TRBV5-1 and TRBJ2-1; no reliable D call. Germline V lookup: CDR1 SGHRS, CDR2 YFSETQ. The CDR3 loop spans 14 amino acids. V dropped 0 bases and J dropped 5 bases, with 9 bases sitting between them. The CDR3 bases are TGCGCCAGCAGCTTGGTGACAACCAACAATGAGCAGTTCTTC. Residues: CASSLVTTNNEQFF.

V gene TRBV11-2 combines with J gene TRBJ2-1; 11 bases fit TRBD2. The CDR3 extends over 17 amino acids. Germline V CDR1 and CDR2: SGHAT, FQNNGV. With 5 bases clipped from V and 8 bases from J, the junction kept 14 bases outside the gene matches. CDR3 sequence reads: CASSPKLAGDLFDEQFF. CDR3 nucleotide sequence: TGTGCCAGCAGCCCGAAACTAGCGGGAGATTTGTTTGATGAGCAGTTCTTC.

Here the CDR3 reads CASSLRETEAFF. Here the CDR3 DNA reads TGTGCCAGCAGTTTAAGGGAGACTGAAGCTTTCTTT. The V and J genes are TRBV12-3 or TRBV12-4 and TRBJ1-1; unclear D gene. The CDR3 extends over 12 amino acids. Trimming cost V 2 bases and J 5 bases, with 6 bases left between them.

The chain carries TRBV11-2 and TRBJ2-1, with TRBD2 matching over 11 bases. The germline gives CDR1 SGHAT, CDR2 FQNNGV. J gave up 2 bases and V 2 bases, and 8 bases lay outside the gene matches. The length of the CDR3 is 18 residues. The chain's CDR3 is CASSLTSGSPLTYNEQFF. The CDR3 nucleotides are TGTGCCAGCAGCTTAACTAGCGGGAGCCCACTTACCTACAATGAGCAGTTCTTC.

CDR3 sequence: CASSDTRQARSTEAFF. CDR3 sequence (DNA): TGTGCCAGCAGTGACACCCGACAGGCCAGGAGCACTGAAGCTTTCTTT. V is TRBV2 and J is TRBJ1-1; tentative D call: TRBD1 (6 bases). This CDR3 has 16 residues. V was pared by 3 bases and J by 4 bases, with 18 bases between. Germline loops: CDR1 SNHLY, CDR2 FYNNEI. Variable domain in full (rest from reference TRBV2 and TRBJ1-1): EPEVTQTPSHQVTQMGQEVILRCVPISNHLYFYWYRQILGQKVEFLVSFYNNEISEKSEIFDDQFSVERPDGSNFTLKIRSTKLEDSAMYFCASSDTRQARSTEAFFGQGTRLTVV.

The chain is built from TRBV5-8 and TRBJ2-7; TRBD1 aligns across 7 bases. Germline V gives CDR1 SGHTS, CDR2 YDEGEE. The CDR3 is 12 residues long. V was pared by 0 bases and J by 7 bases, with 1 base of the junction left unmatched. The CDR3 region is CASSLGQGEQYV. DNA for the CDR3: TGTGCCAGCAGCTTGGGACAGGGAGAGCAGTACGTC.

J is TRBJ2-5 and V is TRBV3-1 (or the pseudogene TRBV3-2), with TRBD2 as a possible D gene (6 bases). The CDR3 runs to 15 residues. V shed 0 bases and J shed 1 base, with 9 bases lying between them. CDR1 and CDR2 from the germline V gene are LGHDT and YNNKEL (reference sequence). CDR3 region: CASSQELAVQETQYF. CDR3 nucleotides: TGTGCCAGCAGCCAAGAATTAGCGGTCCAAGAGACCCAGTACTTC.

Only one count was recorded for this clone. V gene TRBV7-6 combines with J gene TRBJ2-1; D remains ambiguous. The CDR3 is 10 amino acids. The V and J ends lost 5 bases and 6 bases respectively, with 2 bases between them. Germline values: CDR1 SGHVS, CDR2 FNYEAQ. CDR3 residues: CASSRNEQFF. The CDR3 DNA sequence: TGTGCCAGCAGCCGCAATGAGCAGTTCTTC.

This clone has a single count. V and J are TRBV5-1 and TRBJ1-3, with 8 positions matching TRBD1. The junction had 12 bases not matched to a gene; V was cut back by 4 bases and J by 0 bases. From germline, CDR1 is SGHRS and CDR2 YFSETQ. The length of the CDR3 is 18 residues. The CDR3 spells CASSRSPGQVNSGNTIYF. In DNA form, the CDR3 reads TGCGCCAGCAGCCGATCCCCGGGACAGGTAAACTCTGGAAACACCATATATTTT.

V and J are TRBV4-2 and TRBJ1-1, with unresolved D. Per germline, CDR1 LGHNA and CDR2 YNFKEQ. V was clipped by 0 bases and J by 3 bases, with 5 bases between them. The CDR3 has 13 residues. The CDR3 coding sequence is TGTGCCAGCAGCCAAGATCAGTACACTGAAGCTTTCTTT. Protein sequence: CASSQDQYTEAFF.

This clone was picked up a small number of times. V usage is TRBV19 and J usage is TRBJ2-2, with TRBD1 matching 7 bases. CDR1 and CDR2 from the germline V gene are LNHDA and SQIVND (reference sequence). V lost 2 bases to trimming and J lost 2 bases; unmatched junction nucleotides: 8. The CDR3 has 17 residues. CDR3 sequence (DNA): TGTGCCAGTAGTATAACAGGGGCGCAAGCCAACACCGGGGAGCTGTTTTTT. It yields the protein CASSITGAQANTGELFF.

The chain has TRBV3-1 (or the pseudogene TRBV3-2) and TRBJ2-2; D gene ambiguous. The CDR3 extends over 13 amino acids. Trimming removed 4 bases at V and 3 bases at J, with 6 bases between. Germline V gene sequence: CDR1 LGHDT, CDR2 YNNKEL (reference sequence). The CDR3 protein is CASSPRYTGELFF. CDR3 coding DNA: TGTGCCAGCAGCCCTAGGTACACCGGGGAGCTGTTTTTT.

This chain's CDR3 is CASSLTPNTEAFF. DNA of the CDR3: TGTGCCAGCAGCTTAACACCGAACACTGAAGCTTTCTTT. The rearrangement joins TRBV6-5 to TRBJ1-1; the D is unclear. Germline V gene lookup returns CDR1 MNHEY and CDR2 SVGAGI. V was clipped by 6 bases and J by 1 base, with 9 bases between them. CDR3 length: 13 amino acids.

The genes are TRBV5-8 and TRBJ1-3, with D maybe TRBD1 (5 bases). The CDR3 contains 18 residues. V lost 0 bases and J 0 bases, leaving 16 bases between the germline ends. CDR1 is SGHTS, CDR2 YDEGEE, per germline. In DNA, the CDR3 is TGTGCCAGCAGCTTGGTACCCTGGGGGGTGAGCTCTGGAAACACCATATATTTT. Translated, it gives CASSLVPWGVSSGNTIYF.

A single count supports this clone. The V call is TRBV6-6, the J call TRBJ2-2; 7 nucleotides agree with TRBD1. This CDR3 has 16 residues. Trimming at V came to 6 bases and at J to 2 bases, leaving 9 bases not matched to a gene. CDR1 and CDR2 from the germline V gene are MNHNY and SVGAGI (reference sequence). The CDR3 loop is CASRAQGEGNTGELFF. CDR3 sequence (DNA): TGTGCCAGCAGGGCCCAGGGGGAAGGTAACACCGGGGAGCTGTTTTTT.

The J gene is TRBJ1-6, the V gene TRBV6-6; TRBD1 might be the D (5 bases). The CDR3 has 15 amino acids. CDR1 MNHNY and CDR2 SVGAGI come from the germline V gene (reference sequence). The V and J ends lost 2 bases and 5 bases respectively, with 10 bases between them. The CDR3 here is CASSYLQGDNSPLHF. In DNA form, the CDR3 reads TGTGCCAGCAGTTACCTTCAGGGTGATAATTCACCCCTCCACTTT.

The rearrangement joins TRBV3-1 (or the pseudogene TRBV3-2) to TRBJ2-2; 9 bases fit TRBD1. V dropped 2 bases and J dropped 5; count of bases not matched to a gene: 6. The CDR3 extends over 16 amino acids. CDR1 and CDR2 from the germline V gene are LGHDT and YNNKEL (reference sequence). The chain's CDR3 is CASSQRGTGLTGELFF. For the CDR3, the DNA is TGTGCCAGCAGCCAACGCGGGACAGGGTTAACCGGGGAGCTGTTTTTT.

The chain has TRBV7-6 and TRBJ2-1; 10 bases align to TRBD2. The germline CDR1 and CDR2 sequences are SGHVS and FNYEAQ. This CDR3 has 16 residues. The V and J ends lost 1 base and 10 bases, in that order; junction bases with no gene match: 10. CDR3 DNA sequence: TGTGCCAGCAGCTTAGGAGGAGCGGGAGGGCCAGGAGAGCAGTTCTTC. This translates into CASSLGGAGGPGEQFF.

The DNA for the CDR3 is TGCGCCAGCAGCCGGACAGGGTACACTGAAGCTTTCTTT. Translated, it gives CASSRTGYTEAFF. The chain couples TRBV5-1 to TRBJ1-1; 8 bases align to TRBD1. The junction had 2 bases not matched to a gene; V was cut back by 4 bases and J by 3 bases. In germline, CDR1 is SGHRS, CDR2 YFSETQ. The CDR3 has 13 amino acids.